The 32 T cell receptor beta chains below were found in one sample sequenced in a study of beta chain features in type 1 diabetes. Overall study findings and caveats: Moderately but significantly shorter TCRB CDR3s were found in Type 1 diabetes patients in all four CD4+ subsets.

The antigens these receptors bind are not known. As every portion of the isolated RNA was reverse transcribed, the sequencing read expressed TCRB transcripts. Produced via immunoSEQ multiplex PCR; TCRdb's table is partial and in-frame only. The data contain 200,000 to 300,000 clones, 20% of them seen just once; the ten biggest clones take up 0.028%. The source material was naive CD4+ T cells from blood. All receptors derive from a woman in her thirties or forties with type 1 diabetes.

The J gene is TRBJ1-1, the V gene TRBV5-4; TRBD1 matches at 8 bases. V gave up 4 bases and J gave up 3 bases; unmatched junction bases: 11. Per the germline V gene, CDR1 is SGHNT and CDR2 is YYREEE (reference sequence). The CDR3 loop spans 16 amino acids. The CDR3 region has the DNA TGTGCCAGCAGCCTCGGACAGGGAGTGGAGTACACTGAAGCTTTCTTT. This translates into CASSLGQGVEYTEAFF.

This rearrangement joins TRBV2 to TRBJ1-1; 10 bases are shared with TRBD1. The CDR3 is 12 amino acids. Trimming removed 6 bases from V and 5 bases from J; junction bases left unmatched: 0. Looked up from germline, CDR1 is SNHLY and CDR2 is FYNNEI. CDR3 residues: CASRGQGTEAFF. DNA of the CDR3: TGTGCCAGCAGGGGACAGGGGACTGAAGCTTTCTTT.

The chain has TRBV7-9 and TRBJ1-2, with TRBD1 identical over 9 bases. The length of the CDR3 is 15 residues. The J segment lost 6 bases and the V segment lost 5 bases, leaving 10 bases of the junction unmatched. Germline lookup yields CDR1 SEHNR and CDR2 FQNEAQ (reference sequence). CDR3 loop: CASSPGGQGRDGYTF. As DNA, the CDR3 is TGTGCCAGCAGCCCCGGGGGACAGGGTAGGGATGGCTACACCTTC.

This clone was observed a handful of times. The chain recombines TRBV5-4 with TRBJ2-5; TRBD2 agrees at 9 bases. Germline lookup yields CDR1 SGHNT and CDR2 YYREEE (reference sequence). V shed 0 bases and J 5 bases; nucleotides not matched to a gene: 11. The CDR3 consists of 17 residues. CDR3 protein: CASSLATRGGPGETQYF. In DNA form, the CDR3 reads TGTGCCAGCAGCTTGGCCACGCGGGGGGGCCCAGGGGAGACCCAGTACTTC.

This chain links TRBV19 with TRBJ1-1; D unclear. The ends were cut back, 5 bases at V and 2 bases at J, with 3 bases in the middle. The CDR3 is 11 amino acids. CDR1 is LNHDA and CDR2 is SQIVND in the germline V gene (reference sequence). The CDR3 region has the DNA TGTGCCAGTAGTCAAAACACTGAAGCTTTCTTT. Translated, it gives CASSQNTEAFF.

The V gene is TRBV11-2, the J gene TRBJ2-7; D is possibly TRBD1 (5 bases). The CDR3 covers 14 residues. The germline V and J ends were trimmed by 2 bases and 7 bases, with 15 bases remaining between them. Per the germline V gene, CDR1 is SGHAT and CDR2 is FQNNGV. Written as DNA, the CDR3 is TGTGCCAGCAGCTTACGGCAGGGAAGTGGGGAGCAGTACTTC. Residues: CASSLRQGSGEQYF.

This chain uses TRBV11-1 with TRBJ2-1; 7 nucleotides match TRBD2. V gave up 2 bases and J gave up 9 bases; unmatched junction bases: 4. The length of the CDR3 is 13 residues. The germline gives CDR1 SGHAT, CDR2 FQDESV (reference sequence). The DNA of the CDR3 is TGTGCCAGCAGCTTAAGGGCGGGAGCTGAGCAGTTCTTC. The encoded protein is CASSLRAGAEQFF.

V is TRBV10-3 and J is TRBJ2-3; TRBD1 aligns across 11 bases. In germline, CDR1 is ENHRY, CDR2 SYGVKD. The CDR3 extends over 14 amino acids. With V trimmed by 5 bases and J by 4 bases, 2 bases remained unmatched. The CDR3 DNA reads TGTGCCATCAGTCCGGGACAGGGGGCAGATACGCAGTATTTT. Translating gives CAISPGQGADTQYF.

In its sample, this clone was seen a few times. V is TRBV28 and J is TRBJ1-1; D uncertain. CDR3 length: 14 amino acids. V lost 8 bases to trimming and J lost 0 bases, with 13 bases between them. The germline V gene has CDR1 MDHEN and CDR2 SYDVKM. CDR3 loop: CASCTSQMNTEAFF. DNA for the CDR3: TGTGCCAGCTGTACCTCCCAGATGAACACTGAAGCTTTCTTT.

The chain has TRBV30 and TRBJ2-1; TRBD2 matches 9 bases. The CDR3 spans 14 residues. The V gene's germline CDR1 is GTSNPN and CDR2 SVGIG (reference sequence). The trim removed 0 bases at V and 15 bases at J, leaving 12 bases unmatched. The CDR3 nucleotides read TGTGCCTGGAGTGTACCCGCGGGAGGGCCTTCGGGGTTCTTC. This translates into CAWSVPAGGPSGFF. Combining the CDR3 with reference TRBV30 and TRBJ2-1 gives the whole variable domain SQTIHQWPATLVQPVGSPLSLECTVEGTSNPNLYWYRQAAGRGLQLLFYSVGIGQISSEVPQNLSASRPQDRQFILSSKKLLLSDSGFYLCAWSVPAGGPSGFFGPGTRLTVL.

J is TRBJ1-1 and V is TRBV29-1; 9 bases align to TRBD1. Germline loops: CDR1 SQVTM, CDR2 ANQGSEA. The V gene end was trimmed by 4 bases and the J gene end by 1 base; junction bases not matched to a gene: 19. The CDR3 has 19 residues. CDR3 sequence: CSVAVLSLRTGAGNTEAFF. In DNA form, the CDR3 reads TGCAGCGTTGCCGTTTTGTCACTAAGGACAGGGGCGGGGAACACTGAAGCTTTCTTT.

The J gene is TRBJ2-7, the V gene TRBV6-5, with 11 bases identical to TRBD1. The germline CDR1 and CDR2 sequences are MNHEY and SVGAGI. This CDR3 contains 15 residues. After removal of 7 bases from V and 3 bases from J, the junction contained 8 bases not matched to a gene. CDR3 DNA: TGTGCCAGCACTACTCCCGGGACAGGGGGCTACGAGCAGTACTTC. This codes for CASTTPGTGGYEQYF.

The rearrangement uses TRBV7-9 and TRBJ1-1; tentative D call: TRBD1 (6 bases). V lost 5 bases and J lost 5, with 18 bases in between. Per germline, CDR1 SEHNR and CDR2 FQNEAQ (reference sequence). The CDR3 sequence is 15 residues long. CDR3 DNA sequence: TGTGCCAGCAGCGGTATGGGGGGGCTGGGAACTGAAGCTTTCTTT. Translated: CASSGMGGLGTEAFF.

In this sample, this clone turned up a few times. The chain links TRBV29-1 to TRBJ2-2, with 11 bases identical to TRBD2. Looked up from germline, CDR1 is SQVTM and CDR2 is ANQGSEA. After removal of 4 bases from V and 1 base from J, the junction contained 2 bases not matched to a gene. This CDR3 is 15 amino acids long. The CDR3 loop reads CSVAGTSGNTGELFF. CDR3 sequence (DNA): TGCAGCGTTGCCGGGACTAGCGGGAACACCGGGGAGCTGTTTTTT.

This chain connects TRBV30 to TRBJ1-2, with TRBD1 as a possible D gene (5 bases). The V end was cut by 3 bases, the J end by 0 bases, with 17 bases between. CDR1 is GTSNPN and CDR2 is SVGIG in the germline V gene (reference sequence). The CDR3 is made up of 16 amino acids. The CDR3 here is CAWSPGAGYSNYGYTF. The CDR3 region has the DNA TGTGCCTGGAGCCCCGGGGCGGGATACTCTAACTATGGCTACACCTTC.

This clone appeared a few times. The chain recombines TRBV25-1 with TRBJ1-6; D uncertain. Deletions cut 4 bases from V and 10 bases from J, with 5 bases between. The CDR3 is 11 amino acids. CDR1 and CDR2 from the germline V gene are MGHDK and SYGVNS. The CDR3 loop reads CASSAGSPLHF. In DNA form, the CDR3 reads TGTGCCAGCAGTGCGGGGTCACCCCTCCACTTT.

Remarks on this clone: This same CDR3 is encoded by further DNA sequences in the sample. The rearrangement links TRBV7-2 to TRBJ2-1, with no clear D. The V end was cut by 5 bases, the J end by 6 bases, with 8 bases between. Germline CDR1 and CDR2: SGHTA and FQGNSA. The CDR3 spans 12 residues. The CDR3 coding sequence is TGTGCCAGCAGCCCCCCTAGCAATGAGCAGTTCTTC. This translates into CASSPPSNEQFF. Drawing the rest from reference TRBV7-2 and TRBJ2-1, the complete variable domain is GAGVSQSPSNKVTEKGKDVELRCDPISGHTALYWYRQSLGQGLEFLIYFQGNSAPDKSGLPSDRFSAERTGGSVSTLTIQRTQQEDSAVYLCASSPPSNEQFFGPGTRLTVL.

This clone was picked up a small number of times. The chain carries TRBV29-1 and TRBJ1-5; 10 nucleotides align to TRBD1. Germline trimming cut 6 bases from V and 1 base from J; bases unmatched to any gene: 3. The CDR3 sequence is 14 residues long. Germline CDR1 is SQVTM and CDR2 is ANQGSEA. The CDR3 DNA reads TGCAGCGTGCGACAGGGGGCAAGCAATCAGCCCCAGCATTTT. It is translated as CSVRQGASNQPQHF.

The chain links TRBV25-1 to TRBJ2-6, with D unresolved. The CDR3 covers 15 residues. Germline V gives CDR1 MGHDK, CDR2 SYGVNS. V was clipped by 4 bases and J by 0 bases, with 7 bases between them. The CDR3 loop is CASSAVNSGANVLTF. In nucleotides, the CDR3 is TGTGCCAGCAGTGCAGTAAACTCTGGGGCCAACGTCCTGACTTTC.

The V call is TRBV7-9, the J call TRBJ2-7, with 11 bases aligning to TRBD2. CDR1 SEHNR and CDR2 FQNEAQ come from the germline V gene (reference sequence). V shed 5 bases and J 0 bases; nucleotides not matched to a gene: 6. The CDR3 is 16 amino acids. CDR3 DNA sequence: TGTGCCAGCAGCCCGACTAGCGGGGTTGTCTCCTACGAGCAGTACTTC. As protein: CASSPTSGVVSYEQYF.

The chain links TRBV4-3 to TRBJ2-2, with D hard to call. Germline loops: CDR1 LGHNA, CDR2 YSLEER. The CDR3 runs to 15 residues. V gave up 4 bases and J gave up 1 base, with 10 bases separating them. The CDR3 loop reads CASSRAEENTGELFF. CDR3 in DNA: TGCGCCAGCAGCCGAGCTGAAGAGAACACCGGGGAGCTGTTTTTT.

V and J are TRBV5-1 and TRBJ2-3; D ambiguous. Trimming removed 0 bases at V and 4 bases at J, with 18 bases between. Germline V gene sequence: CDR1 SGHRS, CDR2 YFSETQ. This CDR3 contains 17 residues. The CDR3 region has the DNA TGCGCCAGCAGCTTGGCGGCAGCCTCTGATCGGGCAGATACGCAGTATTTT. Amino acid sequence: CASSLAAASDRADTQYF.

The V call is TRBV5-4, the J call TRBJ2-3; possibly TRBD2 for D (6 bases). The CDR3 is 15 residues long. Per germline, CDR1 SGHNT and CDR2 YYREEE (reference sequence). Trimming took 5 bases from V and 4 from J, leaving 17 bases between them. The CDR3 is CASRSGTLSSDTQYF. CDR3 bases: TGTGCCAGCAGATCCGGGACTCTTTCGTCAGATACGCAGTATTTT.

This clone was seen more than once but under ten times. The chain employs TRBV28 and TRBJ2-7, with D maybe TRBD1 (6 bases). Germline-derived CDR1 and CDR2 are MDHEN and SYDVKM. The CDR3 consists of 13 residues. The ends were cut back, 8 bases at V and 5 bases at J, with 16 bases in the middle. For the CDR3, the DNA is TGTGCCAGCCGACGACAGGACCCCCACGAGCAGTACTTC. Translation gives CASRRQDPHEQYF.

This clone has more than one count but fewer than ten. The chain is built from TRBV5-1 and TRBJ1-1, with D perhaps TRBD1 (5 bases). This CDR3 is 17 amino acids long. The germline V gene encodes CDR1 SGHRS and CDR2 YFSETQ. Trimming removed 2 bases from V and 0 bases from J, with 17 bases in between. DNA for the CDR3: TGCGCCAGCAGCTTCCAGGGCCGACTGTCGATGAACACTGAAGCTTTCTTT. Protein: CASSFQGRLSMNTEAFF. Variable domain in full (rest from reference TRBV5-1 and TRBJ1-1): KAGVTQTPRYLIKTRGQQVTLSCSPISGHRSVSWYQQTPGQGLQFLFEYFSETQRNKGNFPGRFSGRQFSNSRSEMNVSTLELGDSALYLCASSFQGRLSMNTEAFFGQGTRLTVV.

The chain couples TRBV20-1 to TRBJ1-4; D is uncertain. Trimming cost V 6 bases and J 7 bases, with 9 bases left between them. Germline-derived CDR1 and CDR2 are DFQATT and SNEGSKA (reference sequence). The CDR3 runs 11 residues. This chain's CDR3 is CSAPDTEKLFF. For the CDR3, the DNA is TGCAGTGCGCCTGACACTGAAAAACTGTTTTTT.

Remarks on this clone: Other DNA sequences within the sample encode an identical CDR3. This chain uses TRBV7-9 with TRBJ1-2; 8 nucleotides line up with TRBD1. V trimming: 5 bases; J trimming: 6 bases; junction bases outside the gene matches: 2. The CDR3 length is 12 residues. Germline V gene sequence: CDR1 SEHNR, CDR2 FQNEAQ (reference sequence). The CDR3 reads CASSPQGDGYTF. In nucleotides, the CDR3 is TGTGCCAGCAGCCCACAGGGGGATGGCTACACCTTC.

V gene TRBV28 combines with J gene TRBJ1-5; TRBD1 might be the D (5 bases). The germline V gene has CDR1 MDHEN and CDR2 SYDVKM. Between the trimmed V and J ends, which lost 6 bases and 4 bases, there was a span of 10 bases. CDR3 length equals 13 residues. Here the CDR3 reads CASRVTANQPQHF. CDR3 sequence (DNA): TGTGCCAGCAGGGTGACAGCAAATCAGCCCCAGCATTTT.

The CDR3 is CATSRDLSGSDFNEQFF. The CDR3 nucleotides read TGTGCCACCAGCAGAGATCTGAGCGGGAGTGATTTCAATGAGCAGTTCTTC. This rearrangement joins TRBV15 to TRBJ2-1; 8 bases fit TRBD2. The CDR3 contains 17 residues. CDR1 and CDR2 (germline): LNHNV, YYDKDF (reference sequence). The ends lost 0 bases at V and 6 bases at J; junction bases unmatched: 10.

The chain employs TRBV5-6 and TRBJ1-1; D is unresolved. The CDR3 runs to 14 residues. V was trimmed by 1 base and J by 0 bases, leaving 7 bases between them. CDR1 SGHDT and CDR2 YYEEEE come from the germline V gene. DNA of the CDR3: TGTGCCAGCAGCTTGCGCGGTTTGAACACTGAAGCTTTCTTT. Protein: CASSLRGLNTEAFF. The full variable domain, its missing parts supplied by reference TRBV5-6 and TRBJ1-1, is DAGVTQSPTHLIKTRGQQVTLRCSPKSGHDTVSWYQQALGQGPQFIFQYYEEEERQRGNFPDRFSGHQFPNYSSELNVNALLLGDSALYLCASSLRGLNTEAFFGQGTRLTVV.

The chain combines TRBV7-2 with TRBJ2-7, with D possibly TRBD2 on 7 matching bases. CDR1 and CDR2 (germline): SGHTA, FQGNSA. The V gene lost 1 base and the J gene lost 2 bases, with 12 bases spanning the gap. This CDR3 is 15 amino acids long. CDR3 in DNA: TGTGCCAGCAGCTTAGGACGGGGGGCTACCTACGAGCAGTACTTC. Translation gives CASSLGRGATYEQYF.

A word on this clone: A read error may produce the germline difference seen at one junction end. The chain carries TRBV11-2 and TRBJ1-4, with 8 positions matching TRBD1. The CDR3 consists of 13 residues. Germline V lookup: CDR1 SGHAT, CDR2 FQNNGV. The DNA for the CDR3 is TGTGCCAGCAGCTTAGCCCCGGACAGGGTGGCGGATTTT. It is translated as CASSLAPDRVADF.